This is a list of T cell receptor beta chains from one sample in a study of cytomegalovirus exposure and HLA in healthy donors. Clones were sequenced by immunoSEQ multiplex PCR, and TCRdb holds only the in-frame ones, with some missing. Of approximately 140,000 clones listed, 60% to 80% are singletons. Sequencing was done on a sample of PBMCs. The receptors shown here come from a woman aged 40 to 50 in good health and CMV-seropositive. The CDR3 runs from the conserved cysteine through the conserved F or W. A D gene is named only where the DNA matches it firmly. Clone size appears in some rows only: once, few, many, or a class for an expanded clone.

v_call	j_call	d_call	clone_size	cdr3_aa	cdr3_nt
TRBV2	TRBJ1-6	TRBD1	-	CASSGTTPGTGVNSPLHF	TGTGCCAGCAGTGGAACCACGCCGGGGACAGGGGTCAATTCACCCCTCCACTTT
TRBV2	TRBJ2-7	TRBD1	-	CASRKLTGDSYEQYF	TGTGCCAGCAGAAAACTTACAGGGGACTCCTACGAGCAGTACTTC
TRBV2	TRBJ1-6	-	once	CASSPTKNNSPLHF	TGTGCCAGCAGTCCGACAAAGAATAATTCACCCCTCCACTTT
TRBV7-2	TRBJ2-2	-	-	CASSLIAGATGELFF	TGTGCCAGCAGCTTAATCGCAGGGGCCACCGGGGAGCTGTTTTTT
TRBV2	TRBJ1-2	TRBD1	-	CASSTRTGGYGYTF	TGTGCCAGCAGCACAAGGACAGGAGGCTATGGCTACACCTTC
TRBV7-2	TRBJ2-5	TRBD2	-	CASSFGLAGGFQETQYF	TGTGCCAGCAGCTTCGGACTAGCGGGGGGGTTTCAAGAGACCCAGTACTTC
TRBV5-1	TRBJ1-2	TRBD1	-	CASSSGTGDDLSGYTF	TGCGCCAGCAGCTCGGGGACAGGTGATGACTTAAGTGGCTACACCTTC
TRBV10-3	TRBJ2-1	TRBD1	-	CAIRPGQGYNEQFF	TGTGCCATTAGACCGGGACAGGGGTACAATGAGCAGTTCTTC
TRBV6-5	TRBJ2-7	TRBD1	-	CASVRGRGSYEQYF	TGTGCCAGCGTAAGGGGCAGGGGGTCCTACGAGCAGTACTTC
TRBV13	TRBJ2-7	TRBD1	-	CASSRDRAGHEQYF	TGTGCCAGCAGCCGGGACAGGGCCGGCCACGAGCAGTACTTC
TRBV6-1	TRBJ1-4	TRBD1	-	CASSERGRGDLGEKLFF	TGTGCCAGCAGTGAACGGGGCAGGGGGGACTTAGGTGAAAAACTGTTTTTT
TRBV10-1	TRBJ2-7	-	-	CASSDANSYEQYF	TGCGCCAGCAGTGACGCTAACTCCTACGAGCAGTACTTC
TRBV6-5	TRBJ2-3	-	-	CASSYSRAGTDTQYF	TGTGCCAGCAGTTACTCTAGGGCAGGGACAGATACGCAGTATTTT
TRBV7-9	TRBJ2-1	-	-	CASAVTASYNEQFF	TGTGCCAGCGCGGTCACGGCCTCCTACAATGAGCAGTTCTTC
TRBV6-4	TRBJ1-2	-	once	CATPVPGIGGYTF	TGTGCCACCCCGGTCCCAGGGATTGGTGGCTACACCTTC
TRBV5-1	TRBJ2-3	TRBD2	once	CASSPGLAGSLDTQYF	TGCGCCAGCAGCCCAGGACTAGCGGGGAGTCTAGATACGCAGTATTTT
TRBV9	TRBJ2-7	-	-	CASSPGEVYEQYF	TGTGCCAGCAGCCCCGGGGAAGTCTACGAGCAGTACTTC
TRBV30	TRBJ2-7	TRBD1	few	CAWSRETGGLYEQYF	TGTGCCTGGAGCCGGGAGACAGGGGGCCTCTACGAGCAGTACTTC
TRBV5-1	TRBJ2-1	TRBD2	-	CASSLGYSGGPYNEQFF	TGCGCCAGCAGCTTGGGCTATAGCGGGGGGCCCTACAATGAGCAGTTCTTC
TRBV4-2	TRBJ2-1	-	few	CASSQGEAGNNEQFF	TGTGCCAGCAGCCAAGGGGAGGCGGGGAACAATGAGCAGTTCTTC
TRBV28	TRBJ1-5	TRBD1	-	CASSLGTGIQPQHF	TGTGCCAGCAGTTTAGGGACAGGGATTCAGCCCCAGCATTTT
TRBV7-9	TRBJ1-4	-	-	CASSLIQEKLFF	TGTGCCAGCAGCTTAATTCAAGAAAAACTGTTTTTT
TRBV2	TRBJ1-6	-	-	CASSAMGLLLNSPLHF	TGTGCCAGCAGTGCTATGGGACTCTTACTTAATTCACCCCTCCACTTT
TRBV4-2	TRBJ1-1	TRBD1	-	CASSQQTGLGTEAFF	TGTGCCAGCAGCCAACAGACAGGGCTCGGCACTGAAGCTTTCTTT
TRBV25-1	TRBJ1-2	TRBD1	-	CASSDWTGANYGYTF	TGTGCCAGCAGTGACTGGACAGGAGCTAACTATGGCTACACCTTC
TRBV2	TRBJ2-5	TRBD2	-	CASKASGGGETQYF	TGTGCCAGCAAGGCTAGCGGGGGGGGAGAGACCCAGTACTTC
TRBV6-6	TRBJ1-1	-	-	CASSLRAGNTEAFF	TGTGCCAGCTCTCTCAGGGCTGGGAACACTGAAGCTTTCTTT
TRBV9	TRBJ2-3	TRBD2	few	CASSVGVAGYTDTQYF	TGTGCCAGCAGCGTAGGGGTAGCGGGCTACACAGATACGCAGTATTTT
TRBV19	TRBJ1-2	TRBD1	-	CASSTTDRVKGYTF	TGTGCCAGTAGTACCACGGACAGGGTTAAAGGCTACACCTTC